The 6 T cell receptor beta chains listed next were all sequenced from one sample in a study of beta chain features in type 1 diabetes. Sequencing targeted expressed TCRB transcripts, as all isolated RNA had been reverse transcribed. This table comes from immunoSEQ multiplex PCR, and its TCRdb copy is limited to in-frame clones, with some not included. In the table there are about 140,000 clones, roughly 9.7% of which are singletons. Sequencing was performed on central memory CD4+ T cells from blood. These receptors were taken from a woman aged 40-49 years in good health.

This clone showed up just a few times. The genes are TRBV5-1 and TRBJ1-6; possible D gene TRBD1, 6 bases. V shed 2 bases and J shed 0 bases, with 15 bases lying between them. Germline values: CDR1 SGHRS, CDR2 YFSETQ. The CDR3 spans 18 residues. The CDR3: CASSFRDIASSYNSPLHF. For the CDR3, the DNA is TGCGCCAGCAGCTTCCGGGACATTGCTAGCTCCTATAATTCACCCCTCCACTTT.

This CDR3 is CASSHAGVALAKNIQYF. DNA for the CDR3: TGTGCCAGCAGCCACGCGGGGGTTGCACTAGCCAAAAACATTCAGTACTTC. The V gene is TRBV7-8, the J gene TRBJ2-4, with 7 bases lining up with TRBD2. With 5 bases clipped from V and 0 bases from J, the junction kept 10 bases outside the gene matches. Germline V gives CDR1 SGHVS, CDR2 FQNEAQ. This CDR3 is 17 amino acids long. The full variable domain, with the rest looked up from reference TRBV7-8 and TRBJ2-4, is GAGVSQSPRYKVAKRGQDVALRCDPISGHVSLFWYQQALGQGPEFLTYFQNEAQLDKSGLPSDRFFAERPEGSVSTLKIQRTQQEDSAVYLCASSHAGVALAKNIQYFGAGTRLSVL.

This clone was detected a few times. The chain has TRBV20-1 and TRBJ1-1; 7 nucleotides agree with TRBD1. Looked up from germline, CDR1 is DFQATT and CDR2 is SNEGSKA (reference sequence). This CDR3 region has 11 residues. V lost 5 bases and J lost 8; bases outside the gene matches: 5. The CDR3 bases are TGCAGTGCTCAACCGGGACAGGAAGCTTTCTTT. Its protein product is CSAQPGQEAFF.

The V and J genes are TRBV5-6 and TRBJ2-5, with 8 bases matching TRBD2. CDR1 SGHDT and CDR2 YYEEEE come from the germline V gene. V gave up 2 bases and J gave up 5 bases; unmatched junction bases: 11. This CDR3 is 16 amino acids long. For the CDR3, the DNA is TGTGCCAGCAGCTTATTGGGGCGGGGGGCTTCGGAGACCCAGTACTTC. Translation gives CASSLLGRGASETQYF.

This clone has only a few counts. The rearrangement uses TRBV9 and TRBJ2-3, with D unresolved. Germline-derived CDR1 and CDR2 are SGDLS and YYNGEE. V lost 0 bases, J lost 6 bases, and 8 bases lay in between. The CDR3 extends over 13 amino acids. In DNA form, the CDR3 reads TGTGCCAGCAGCGTAGGTGTGGGCGATACGCAGTATTTT. Translating gives CASSVGVGDTQYF.

The V call is TRBV5-1, the J call TRBJ2-7, with D possibly being TRBD1 (5 bases). Trimming removed 1 base from V and 0 bases from J, with 8 bases in between. Germline V gene data show CDR1 as SGHRS and CDR2 as YFSETQ. CDR3 length: 14 residues. For the CDR3, the DNA is TGCGCCAGCAGCTTGCAGGGTAGCTCCTACGAGCAGTACTTC. Amino acid sequence: CASSLQGSSYEQYF.